The 7 T cell receptor beta chains reported below all come from one sample, sequenced in a study of blood T cell repertoires in COVID-19. This table comes from immunoSEQ multiplex PCR, and its TCRdb copy is limited to in-frame clones, with some not included. Seen here are about 150,000 clones, approximately 82% observed once, and the top ten hold roughly 13%. The sample was peripheral blood. The receptors derive from a man in his 70s who had recovered from COVID-19.

This clone has a single count. This chain links TRBV19 with TRBJ2-3, with 9 nucleotides matching TRBD2. The CDR3 spans 17 residues. V lost 1 base and J lost 4; bases outside the gene matches: 9. Germline CDR1 and CDR2: LNHDA and SQIVND (reference sequence). DNA for the CDR3: TGTGCCAGTAGTATAGGGAGAGGCCTAGCGGGACCAGATACGCAGTATTTT. Amino acids: CASSIGRGLAGPDTQYF. Full variable domain (missing parts from reference TRBV19 and TRBJ2-3): DGGITQSPKYLFRKEGQNVTLSCEQNLNHDAMYWYRQDPGQGLRLIYYSQIVNDFQKGDIAEGYSVSREKKESFPLTVTSAQKNPTAFYLCASSIGRGLAGPDTQYFGPGTRLTVL.

There are many counts of this clone. The chain employs TRBV6-1 and TRBJ1-2, with 7 bases matching TRBD1. V shed 2 bases and J 13 bases; nucleotides not matched to a gene: 4. Germline assignment: CDR1 MNHNS and CDR2 SASEGT. This CDR3 has 11 amino acids. The CDR3 bases are TGTGCCAGCAGTGAATACAGGGGAGGCACCTTC. Its protein is CASSEYRGGTF.

This clone has only a few counts. The rearrangement uses TRBV19 and TRBJ1-6; possible D gene TRBD1, 6 bases. Germline CDR1 reads LNHDA; CDR2 reads SQIVND (reference sequence). V was shortened by 8 bases and J by 0 bases, with 11 bases between the two germline ends. This CDR3 spans 15 amino acids. In nucleotides, the CDR3 is TGTGCCAGTCAAACAGGGAACTCCTATAATTCACCCCTCCACTTT. This sequence encodes CASQTGNSYNSPLHF.

The chain employs TRBV6-2 or TRBV6-3 and TRBJ1-5, with 10 bases aligning to TRBD1. With V trimmed by 6 bases and J by 7 bases, 12 bases remained unmatched. CDR3 size: 16 residues. Germline CDR1 is MNHEY and CDR2 is SVGEGT. The CDR3 sequence is CASSPKTGGRGQPQHF. DNA of the CDR3: TGTGCCAGCAGCCCAAAGACAGGGGGCCGGGGACAGCCCCAGCATTTT.

The rearrangement uses TRBV9 and TRBJ2-2; possible D gene TRBD2, 5 bases. V gave up 2 bases and J gave up 2 bases, with 13 bases separating them. The length of the CDR3 is 16 residues. Germline-derived CDR1 and CDR2 are SGDLS and YYNGEE. This CDR3 reads CASSVSSSPNTGELFF. In DNA form, the CDR3 reads TGTGCCAGCAGCGTTTCTTCTAGCCCAAACACCGGGGAGCTGTTTTTT.

This rearrangement joins TRBV19 to TRBJ2-1; no definite D call. The CDR3 extends over 13 amino acids. CDR1 LNHDA and CDR2 SQIVND come from the germline V gene (reference sequence). The V end was cut by 6 bases, the J end by 0 bases, with 6 bases between. The DNA of the CDR3 is TGTGCCAGTAGCGCTAGCTCCTACAATGAGCAGTTCTTC. Translated, it gives CASSASSYNEQFF.

The genes are TRBV19 and TRBJ2-5; D possibly corresponds to TRBD1 (6 bases). The CDR3 is 13 amino acids. Germline V lookup: CDR1 LNHDA, CDR2 SQIVND (reference sequence). V lost 3 bases to trimming and J lost 5 bases, with 10 bases between them. The CDR3 DNA is TGTGCCAGTAGTATTAACAGGGAGGAGACCCAGTACTTC. Residues: CASSINREETQYF.